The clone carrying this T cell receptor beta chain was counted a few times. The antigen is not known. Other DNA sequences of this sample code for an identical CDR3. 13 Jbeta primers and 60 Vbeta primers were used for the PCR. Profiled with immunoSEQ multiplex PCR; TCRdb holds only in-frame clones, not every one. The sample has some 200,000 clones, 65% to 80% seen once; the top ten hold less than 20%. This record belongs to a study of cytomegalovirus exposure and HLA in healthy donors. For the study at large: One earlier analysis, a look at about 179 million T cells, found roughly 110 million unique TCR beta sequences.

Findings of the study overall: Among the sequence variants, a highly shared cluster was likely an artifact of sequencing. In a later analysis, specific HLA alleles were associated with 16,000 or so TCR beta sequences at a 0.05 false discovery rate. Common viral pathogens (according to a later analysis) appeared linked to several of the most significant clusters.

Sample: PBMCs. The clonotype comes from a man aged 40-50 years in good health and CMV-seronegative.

The DNA of the CDR3 is TGTGCCAGCAGCGTAGTTCCCCAGAACACAGATACGCAGTATTTT. Its translation: CASSVVPQNTDTQYF. The V call is TRBV9, the J call TRBJ2-3; D unresolved. V was cut by 0 bases and J by 2 bases, with 10 bases left in between. The CDR3 runs to 15 residues. The germline V gene encodes CDR1 SGDLS and CDR2 YYNGEE.